A selection of T cell receptor beta chains follows, all from one sample in a study of STAT5B mutations in CD4+ large granular lymphocyte leukemia. TCRdb keeps only in-frame clones here, not all; method: immunoSEQ multiplex PCR. The sample holds about 31,000 clones, roughly nine tenths seen once. The specimen was CD4+ T cells from blood buffy coats. The source is a human donor in good health. The CDR3 runs from the conserved cysteine through the conserved F or W. Clone size is stated in some rows and not others, as once, few, many or a class when expanded.

V gene: TRBV14; J gene: TRBJ2-3; clone size: .; CDR3 protein: CASSHDNTDTQYF
V gene: TRBV7-3; J gene: TRBJ2-2; clone size: .; CDR3 protein: CASSPTAGVPGELFF
V gene: TRBV11-2; J gene: TRBJ2-1; clone size: .; CDR3 protein: CASSLIRTAGNEQFF
V gene: TRBV5-6; J gene: TRBJ1-2; clone size: .; CDR3 protein: CASSFRDRENYGYTF
V gene: TRBV10-1; J gene: TRBJ1-1; clone size: .; CDR3 protein: CASSESKAGENTEAFF
V gene: TRBV6-1; J gene: TRBJ2-7; clone size: .; CDR3 protein: CASSEGPGLPSYEQYF
V gene: TRBV6-1; J gene: TRBJ2-7; clone size: .; CDR3 protein: CASSGGQGDYEQYF
V gene: TRBV2; J gene: TRBJ1-2; clone size: .; CDR3 protein: CASSPPVDGYTF
V gene: TRBV11-2; J gene: TRBJ2-1; clone size: .; CDR3 protein: CASSFAGTVGYNEQFF
V gene: TRBV19; J gene: TRBJ1-4; clone size: .; CDR3 protein: CASSTRGTEKLFF
V gene: TRBV9; J gene: TRBJ1-4; clone size: .; CDR3 protein: CASSGRQGGMGNEKLFF
V gene: TRBV29-1; J gene: TRBJ1-4; clone size: once; CDR3 protein: CSVETAAREKLFF
V gene: TRBV29-1; J gene: TRBJ2-5; clone size: once; CDR3 protein: CSVGPQEREQYF
V gene: TRBV6-1; J gene: TRBJ2-5; clone size: once; CDR3 protein: CASSEATGGGKETQYF
V gene: TRBV9; J gene: TRBJ2-1; clone size: .; CDR3 protein: CASSVGANNEQFF
V gene: TRBV29-1; J gene: TRBJ2-2; clone size: few; CDR3 protein: CSVARNTGELFF
V gene: TRBV28; J gene: TRBJ2-5; clone size: .; CDR3 protein: CASSLPGLETQYF
V gene: TRBV5-1; J gene: TRBJ2-7; clone size: .; CDR3 protein: CASSLGGSFTYEQYF
V gene: TRBV4-2; J gene: TRBJ2-1; clone size: .; CDR3 protein: CASSQADDEQFF
V gene: TRBV27; J gene: TRBJ2-4; clone size: .; CDR3 protein: CASLKGQIFKNIQYF
V gene: TRBV28; J gene: TRBJ1-6; clone size: .; CDR3 protein: CASSTQTGGHSPLHF
V gene: TRBV5-4; J gene: TRBJ1-4; clone size: .; CDR3 protein: CASSSSRTNEKLFF
V gene: TRBV7-6; J gene: TRBJ1-1; clone size: .; CDR3 protein: CASSLAGGLNTEAFF
V gene: TRBV5-1; J gene: TRBJ1-4; clone size: .; CDR3 protein: CASSTRPGRAGDEKLFF
V gene: TRBV11-3; J gene: TRBJ1-3; clone size: once; CDR3 protein: CASSLEGVRNTIYF
V gene: TRBV5-5; J gene: TRBJ1-1; clone size: once; CDR3 protein: CASSFRGINPTEAFF
V gene: TRBV6-6; J gene: TRBJ2-3; clone size: .; CDR3 protein: CAGETRETDTQYF
V gene: TRBV29-1; J gene: TRBJ1-2; clone size: few; CDR3 protein: CSAGAYNYGYTF
V gene: TRBV12-5; J gene: TRBJ1-3; clone size: .; CDR3 protein: CASGLGQANSGNTIYF
V gene: TRBV5-1; J gene: TRBJ2-5; clone size: .; CDR3 protein: CASSMGQQETQYF
V gene: TRBV6-1; J gene: TRBJ1-6; clone size: .; CDR3 protein: CASRQGFNSPLHF
V gene: TRBV29-1; J gene: TRBJ2-4; clone size: .; CDR3 protein: CAGGEAKNIQYF
V gene: TRBV5-4; J gene: TRBJ2-1; clone size: .; CDR3 protein: CASSLVGSSYNEQFF
V gene: TRBV11-2; J gene: TRBJ2-5; clone size: .; CDR3 protein: CASSPGTSGRETQYF
V gene: TRBV7-9; J gene: TRBJ2-3; clone size: .; CDR3 protein: CASSLGLAGGADTQYF
V gene: TRBV5-1; J gene: TRBJ1-1; clone size: .; CDR3 protein: CASSLGQVGTEAFF
V gene: TRBV6-5; J gene: .; clone size: .; CDR3 protein: CASRSPGTGRYEQYF
V gene: TRBV5-8; J gene: TRBJ1-1; clone size: .; CDR3 protein: CASSVPGQRNTEAFF
V gene: TRBV27; J gene: TRBJ2-5; clone size: once; CDR3 protein: CASSFTGQETQYF
V gene: TRBV11-3; J gene: TRBJ2-7; clone size: .; CDR3 protein: CASSLEGTYEQYF
V gene: TRBV7-9; J gene: TRBJ1-1; clone size: .; CDR3 protein: CASSPRPAPPNTEAFF
V gene: TRBV5-4; J gene: TRBJ1-3; clone size: .; CDR3 protein: CASSLDLGGGNTIYF